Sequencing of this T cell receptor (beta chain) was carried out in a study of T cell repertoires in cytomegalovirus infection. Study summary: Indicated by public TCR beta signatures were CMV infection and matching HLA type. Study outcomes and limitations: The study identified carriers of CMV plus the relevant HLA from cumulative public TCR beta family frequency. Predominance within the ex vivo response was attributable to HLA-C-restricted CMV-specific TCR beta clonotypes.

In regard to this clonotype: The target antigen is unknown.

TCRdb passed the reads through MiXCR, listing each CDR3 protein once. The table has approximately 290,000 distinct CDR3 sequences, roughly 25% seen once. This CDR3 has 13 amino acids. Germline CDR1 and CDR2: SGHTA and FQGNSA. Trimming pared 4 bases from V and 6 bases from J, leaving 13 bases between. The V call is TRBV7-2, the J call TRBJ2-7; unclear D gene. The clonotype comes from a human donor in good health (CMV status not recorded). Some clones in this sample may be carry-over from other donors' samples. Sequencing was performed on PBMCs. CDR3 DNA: TGTGCCAGCAGCTCCCTCTCGGTGGCCGAGCAGTACTTC. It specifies CASSSLSVAEQYF.